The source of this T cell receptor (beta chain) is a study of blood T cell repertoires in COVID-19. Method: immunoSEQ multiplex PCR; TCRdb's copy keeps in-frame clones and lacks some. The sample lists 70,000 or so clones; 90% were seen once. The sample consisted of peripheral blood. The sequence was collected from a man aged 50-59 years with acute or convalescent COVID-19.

The CDR3: CASSYSIEDLNTEAFF. CDR3 sequence (DNA): TGTGCCAGCAGTTACTCGATCGAGGATCTGAACACTGAAGCTTTCTTT. This chain connects TRBV6-5 to TRBJ1-1; D unclear. CDR3 length: 16 amino acids. With 0 bases removed from V and 0 bases from J, the gap between germline ends came to 11 bases. The germline V gene encodes CDR1 MNHEY and CDR2 SVGAGI.